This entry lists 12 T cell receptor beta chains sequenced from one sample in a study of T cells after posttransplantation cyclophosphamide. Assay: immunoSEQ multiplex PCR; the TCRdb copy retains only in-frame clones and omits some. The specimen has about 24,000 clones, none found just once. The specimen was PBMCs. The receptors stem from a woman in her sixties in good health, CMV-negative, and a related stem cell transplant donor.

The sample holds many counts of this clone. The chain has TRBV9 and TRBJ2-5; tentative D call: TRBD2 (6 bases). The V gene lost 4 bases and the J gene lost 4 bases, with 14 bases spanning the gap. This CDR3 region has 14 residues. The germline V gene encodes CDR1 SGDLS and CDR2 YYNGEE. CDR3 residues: CASSRRTGGETQYF. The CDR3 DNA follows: TGTGCCAGCAGCCGTAGGACCGGGGGAGAGACCCAGTACTTC.

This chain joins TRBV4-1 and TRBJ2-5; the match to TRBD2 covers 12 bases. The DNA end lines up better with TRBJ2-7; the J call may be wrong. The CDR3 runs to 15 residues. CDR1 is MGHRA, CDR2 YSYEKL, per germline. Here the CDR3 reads CASSQGLAGAYEQYF. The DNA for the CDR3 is TGCGCCAGCAGCCAAGGACTAGCGGGAGCTTACGAGCAGTACTTC.

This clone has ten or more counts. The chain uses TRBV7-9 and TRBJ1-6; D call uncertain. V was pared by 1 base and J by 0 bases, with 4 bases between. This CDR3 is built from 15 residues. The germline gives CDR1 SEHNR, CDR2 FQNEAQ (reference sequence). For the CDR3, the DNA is TGTGCCAGCAGCTTAGACAGCTCCTATAATTCACCCCTCCACTTT. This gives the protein CASSLDSSYNSPLHF.

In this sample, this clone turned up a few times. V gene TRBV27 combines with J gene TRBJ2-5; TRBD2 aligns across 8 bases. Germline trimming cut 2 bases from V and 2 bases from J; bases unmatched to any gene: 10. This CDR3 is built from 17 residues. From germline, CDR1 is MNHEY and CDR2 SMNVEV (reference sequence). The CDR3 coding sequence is TGTGCCAGCAGTTTAAGGCCGGGGGGGCTTAAGCAAGAGACCCAGTACTTC. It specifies CASSLRPGGLKQETQYF.

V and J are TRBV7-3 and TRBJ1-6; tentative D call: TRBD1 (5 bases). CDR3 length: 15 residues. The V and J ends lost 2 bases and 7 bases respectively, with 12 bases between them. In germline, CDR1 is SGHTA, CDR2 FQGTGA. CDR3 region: CASSLGGVLNSPLHF. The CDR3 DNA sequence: TGTGCCAGCAGCTTAGGGGGGGTTTTAAATTCACCCCTCCACTTT. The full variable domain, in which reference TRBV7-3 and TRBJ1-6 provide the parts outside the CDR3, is GAGVSQTPSNKVTEKGKYVELRCDPISGHTALYWYRQSLGQGPEFLIYFQGTGAADDSGLPNDRFFAVRPEGSVSTLKIQRTERGDSAVYLCASSLGGVLNSPLHFGNGTRLTVT.

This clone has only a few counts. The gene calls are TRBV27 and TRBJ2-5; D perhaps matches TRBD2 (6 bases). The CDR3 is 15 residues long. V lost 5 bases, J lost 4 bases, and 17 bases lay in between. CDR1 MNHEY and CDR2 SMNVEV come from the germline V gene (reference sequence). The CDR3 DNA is TGTGCCAGCAGTCCCCTGTGGGGGAGGTCAGAGACCCAGTACTTC. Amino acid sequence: CASSPLWGRSETQYF.

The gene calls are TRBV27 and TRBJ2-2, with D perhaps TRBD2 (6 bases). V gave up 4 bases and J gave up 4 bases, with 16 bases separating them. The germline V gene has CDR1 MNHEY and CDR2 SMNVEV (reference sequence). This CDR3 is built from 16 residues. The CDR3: CASSSAIRTTTGELFF. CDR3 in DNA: TGTGCCAGCAGTTCCGCCATAAGGACTACCACCGGGGAGCTGTTTTTT.

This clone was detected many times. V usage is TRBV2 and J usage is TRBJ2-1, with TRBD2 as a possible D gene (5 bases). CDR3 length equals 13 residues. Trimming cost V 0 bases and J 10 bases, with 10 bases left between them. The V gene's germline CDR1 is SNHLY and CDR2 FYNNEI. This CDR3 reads CASSEASGGEQFF. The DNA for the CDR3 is TGTGCCAGCAGTGAAGCCTCCGGAGGCGAGCAGTTCTTC. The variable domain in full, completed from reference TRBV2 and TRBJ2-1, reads EPEVTQTPSHQVTQMGQEVILRCVPISNHLYFYWYRQILGQKVEFLVSFYNNEISEKSEIFDDQFSVERPDGSNFTLKIRSTKLEDSAMYFCASSEASGGEQFFGPGTRLTVL.

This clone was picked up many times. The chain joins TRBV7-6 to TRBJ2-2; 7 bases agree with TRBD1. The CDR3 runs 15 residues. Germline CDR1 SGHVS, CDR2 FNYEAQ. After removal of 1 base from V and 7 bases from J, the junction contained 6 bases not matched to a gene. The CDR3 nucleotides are TGTGCCAGCAGCTTAGGCAGGGGGAATGGCGGGGAGCTGTTTTTT. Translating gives CASSLGRGNGGELFF.

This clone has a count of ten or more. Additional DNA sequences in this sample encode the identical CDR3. Here the CDR3 reads CASKSANYGYTF. CDR3 DNA sequence: TGTGCCAGCAAGTCAGCTAACTATGGCTACACCTTC. V is TRBV6-5 and J is TRBJ1-2; D remains ambiguous. In germline, CDR1 is MNHEY, CDR2 SVGAGI. Trimming pared 7 bases from V and 0 bases from J, leaving 6 bases between. The CDR3 runs 12 residues.

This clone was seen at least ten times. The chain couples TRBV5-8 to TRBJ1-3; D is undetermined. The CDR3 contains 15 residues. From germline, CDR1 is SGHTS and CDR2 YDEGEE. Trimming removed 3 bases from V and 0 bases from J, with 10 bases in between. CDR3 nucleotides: TGTGCCAGCAGCTGGAGAGGAAACTCTGGAAACACCATATATTTT. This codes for CASSWRGNSGNTIYF.

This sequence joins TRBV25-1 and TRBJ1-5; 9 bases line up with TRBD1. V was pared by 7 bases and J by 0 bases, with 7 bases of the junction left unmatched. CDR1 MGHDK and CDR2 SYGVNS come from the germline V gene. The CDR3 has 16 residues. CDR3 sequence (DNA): TGTGCCAGCAAGGACAGGGGCCACCATAGCAATCAGCCCCAGCATTTT. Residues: CASKDRGHHSNQPQHF.